Following are 16 T cell receptor beta chains from one sample sequenced in a study of T cell responses to AZD1222 COVID-19 vaccine. Repertoires were generated with immunoSEQ multiplex PCR, while TCRdb's copy carries only in-frame clones and drops some. This sample carries 180,000 or so clones, just over 90% of them seen once, and the ten largest clones take over 1.5%. Sequences were derived from peripheral blood, sampled 28 days after the second AZD1222 dose. Receptor source: an adult who received the AZD1222 COVID-19 vaccine.

V gene TRBV5-1 combines with J gene TRBJ1-2; D remains unclear. CDR1 is SGHRS, CDR2 YFSETQ, per germline. The CDR3 is 13 residues long. V lost 0 bases, J lost 6 bases, and 9 bases lay in between. CDR3 protein: CASSLVRGNGYTF. For the CDR3, the DNA is TGCGCCAGCAGCTTGGTTCGAGGGAATGGCTACACCTTC.

The chain employs TRBV11-2 and TRBJ1-1; no clear D gene. V lost 0 bases and J lost 1, with 3 bases in between. The CDR3 has 13 amino acids. In germline, CDR1 is SGHAT, CDR2 FQNNGV. Here the CDR3 DNA reads TGTGCCAGCAGCTTAGAGGGGAACACTGAAGCTTTCTTT. Its protein product is CASSLEGNTEAFF.

The chain is built from TRBV4-1 and TRBJ2-2, with D possibly being TRBD1 (6 bases). This CDR3 is 14 amino acids long. Germline V lookup: CDR1 MGHRA, CDR2 YSYEKL. V was shortened by 4 bases and J by 1 base, with 7 bases between the two germline ends. The CDR3 DNA follows: TGCGCCAGCAGCCTGGGACAGAACACCGGGGAGCTGTTTTTT. It codes for CASSLGQNTGELFF.

This clone was observed once. This chain connects TRBV6-2 or TRBV6-3 to TRBJ2-5; 10 nucleotides agree with TRBD2. V gave up 2 bases and J gave up 2 bases; unmatched junction bases: 5. Germline V gives CDR1 MNHEY, CDR2 SVGEGT. The CDR3 runs 16 residues. The CDR3 loop reads CASSYGASGGQETQYF. The CDR3 nucleotides are TGTGCCAGCAGTTACGGTGCTAGCGGGGGACAAGAGACCCAGTACTTC.

V is TRBV6-5 and J is TRBJ2-7; 7 bases line up with TRBD1. The CDR3 runs to 14 residues. Germline values: CDR1 MNHEY, CDR2 SVGAGI. With V trimmed by 8 bases and J by 6 bases, 13 bases remained unmatched. The CDR3 reads CASGSTGSAREQYF. DNA of the CDR3: TGTGCCAGCGGTTCGACAGGGTCCGCCCGCGAGCAGTACTTC.

This chain joins TRBV7-6 and TRBJ1-6; 10 positions match TRBD1. The germline gives CDR1 SGHVS, CDR2 FNYEAQ. Trimming cost V 6 bases and J 6 bases; bases outside gene matches: 8. The length of the CDR3 is 16 residues. The chain's CDR3 is CASRLTDRGLNSPLHF. CDR3 in DNA: TGTGCCAGCAGACTTACCGACAGGGGGCTTAATTCACCCCTCCACTTT.

V gene TRBV7-9 combines with J gene TRBJ2-2; D gene ambiguous. CDR1 and CDR2 (germline): SEHNR, FQNEAQ (reference sequence). The length of the CDR3 is 15 residues. V was shortened by 0 bases and J by 4 bases, with 9 bases between the two germline ends. The CDR3 region has the DNA TGTGCCAGCAGCTTAGCGGCAGGTCTCACCGGGGAGCTGTTTTTT. Residues: CASSLAAGLTGELFF.

The chain employs TRBV6-6 and TRBJ2-2, with D possibly TRBD1 on 6 matching bases. V shed 8 bases and J shed 0 bases, with 16 bases lying between them. The CDR3 extends over 16 amino acids. Germline V gene sequence: CDR1 MNHNY, CDR2 SVGAGI (reference sequence). The CDR3 nucleotides are TGTGCCAGCCGAGCGGTGTCAGGGGCGAACACCGGGGAGCTGTTTTTT. Translation: CASRAVSGANTGELFF.

The rearrangement links TRBV18 to TRBJ2-5; D is unclear. Trimming removed 1 base from V and 4 bases from J, with 7 bases in between. Per germline, CDR1 KGHSH and CDR2 LQKENI. This CDR3 region has 13 residues. CDR3 in amino acids: CASSPRKAETQYF. The CDR3 coding sequence is TGTGCCAGCTCACCACGTAAAGCAGAGACCCAGTACTTC.

The chain has TRBV5-6 and TRBJ2-2, with 7 bases aligning to TRBD1. The CDR3 runs 15 residues. V shed 0 bases, J shed 3 bases, and the junction held 2 bases outside the gene matches. Germline assignment: CDR1 SGHDT and CDR2 YYEEEE. The CDR3 nucleotides are TGTGCCAGCAGCTTGGGGGACAGAGACACCGGGGAGCTGTTTTTT. Translated, it gives CASSLGDRDTGELFF.

V usage is TRBV2 and J usage is TRBJ2-4; 11 nucleotides agree with TRBD1. CDR3 length: 15 amino acids. The V gene's germline CDR1 is SNHLY and CDR2 FYNNEI. V lost 6 bases and J lost 1; bases outside the gene matches: 2. This CDR3 reads CASRGDRGAKNIQYF. DNA of the CDR3: TGTGCCAGCAGGGGGGACAGGGGGGCCAAAAACATTCAGTACTTC.

V usage is TRBV18 and J usage is TRBJ2-2, with a weak D call TRBD2 (5 bases). The CDR3 runs to 18 residues. CDR1 is KGHSH and CDR2 is LQKENI in the germline V gene. V was pared by 0 bases and J by 1 base, with 15 bases between. In DNA, the CDR3 is TGTGCCAGCTCACCACCGTTGACCGGACTCCTGAACACCGGGGAGCTGTTTTTT. Its translation: CASSPPLTGLLNTGELFF.

This sequence joins TRBV5-4 and TRBJ1-3, with D perhaps matching TRBD1 (5 bases). V was shortened by 2 bases and J by 4 bases, with 16 bases between the two germline ends. The germline CDR1 and CDR2 sequences are SGHNT and YYREEE (reference sequence). The CDR3 loop spans 16 amino acids. The CDR3 sequence is CASSFGGEPTGNTIYF. The DNA of the CDR3 is TGTGCCAGCAGCTTCGGGGGGGAACCCACGGGAAACACCATATATTTT.

The chain combines TRBV7-2 with TRBJ2-3; D uncertain. This CDR3 spans 12 amino acids. V was pared by 1 base and J by 7 bases, with 6 bases between. CDR1 and CDR2 from the germline V gene are SGHTA and FQGNSA. In DNA, the CDR3 is TGTGCCAGCAGCTTAGAACTCCATACGCAGTATTTT. Translated, it gives CASSLELHTQYF.

V gene TRBV4-1 combines with J gene TRBJ1-3; possibly TRBD1 for D (5 bases). The germline gives CDR1 MGHRA, CDR2 YSYEKL. The CDR3 covers 18 residues. Trimming removed 2 bases at V and 0 bases at J, with 17 bases between. As DNA, the CDR3 is TGCGCCAGCAGCCAATACCAATCGGGACCTTCCTCTGGAAACACCATATATTTT. Amino acid sequence: CASSQYQSGPSSGNTIYF.

The rearrangement joins TRBV10-1 to TRBJ2-5; tentative D call: TRBD2 (7 bases). Trimming stripped 4 bases from V and 7 bases from J, with 16 bases between. This CDR3 contains 14 residues. Per germline, CDR1 WNHNN and CDR2 SYGVQD (reference sequence). The CDR3 DNA is TGCGCCAGCAGTGCCAGCCTGAGGGGGGGGACCCAGTACTTC. Protein product: CASSASLRGGTQYF.